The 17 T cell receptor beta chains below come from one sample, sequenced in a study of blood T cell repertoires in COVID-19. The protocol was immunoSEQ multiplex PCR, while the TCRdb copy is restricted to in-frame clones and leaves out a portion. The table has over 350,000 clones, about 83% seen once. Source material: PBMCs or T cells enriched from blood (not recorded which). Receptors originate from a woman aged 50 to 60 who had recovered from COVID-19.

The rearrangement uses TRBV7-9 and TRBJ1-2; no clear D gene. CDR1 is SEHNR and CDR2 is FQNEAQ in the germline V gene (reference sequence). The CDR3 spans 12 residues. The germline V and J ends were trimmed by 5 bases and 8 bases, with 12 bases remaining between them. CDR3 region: CASSRGGSGYTF. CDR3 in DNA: TGTGCCAGCAGCCGTGGAGGCTCGGGCTACACCTTC.

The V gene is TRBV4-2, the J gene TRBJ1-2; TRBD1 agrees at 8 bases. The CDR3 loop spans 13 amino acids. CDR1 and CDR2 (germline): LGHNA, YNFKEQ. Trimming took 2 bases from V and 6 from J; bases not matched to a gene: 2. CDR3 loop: CASSQRTGNGYTF. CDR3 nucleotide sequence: TGTGCCAGCAGCCAAAGGACAGGGAATGGCTACACCTTC.

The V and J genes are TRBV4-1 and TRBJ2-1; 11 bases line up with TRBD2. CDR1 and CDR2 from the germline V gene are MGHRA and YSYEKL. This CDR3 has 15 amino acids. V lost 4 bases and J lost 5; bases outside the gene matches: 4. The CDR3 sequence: CASSLTSGGDNEQFF. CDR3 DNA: TGCGCCAGCAGCCTTACTAGCGGGGGAGACAATGAGCAGTTCTTC.

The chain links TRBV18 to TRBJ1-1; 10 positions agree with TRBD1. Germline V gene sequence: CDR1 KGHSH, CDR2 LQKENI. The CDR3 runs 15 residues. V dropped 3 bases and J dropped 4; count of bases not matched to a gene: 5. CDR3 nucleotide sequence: TGTGCCAGCTCACCGGGGGGACAGGGGAGCACTGAAGCTTTCTTT. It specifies CASSPGGQGSTEAFF.

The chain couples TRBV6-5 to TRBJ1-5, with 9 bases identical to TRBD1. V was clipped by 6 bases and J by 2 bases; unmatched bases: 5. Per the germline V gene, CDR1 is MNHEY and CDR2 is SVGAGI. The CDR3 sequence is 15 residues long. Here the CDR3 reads CASRPQGAGNQPQHF. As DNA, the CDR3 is TGTGCCAGCAGGCCACAGGGGGCAGGCAATCAGCCCCAGCATTTT.

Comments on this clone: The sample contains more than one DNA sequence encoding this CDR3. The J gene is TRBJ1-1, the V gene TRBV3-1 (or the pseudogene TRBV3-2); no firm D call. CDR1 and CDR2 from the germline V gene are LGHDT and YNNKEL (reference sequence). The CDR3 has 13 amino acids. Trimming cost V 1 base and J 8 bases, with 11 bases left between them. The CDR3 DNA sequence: TGTGCCAGCAGCCAAGGGGCGGGTAGCGAAGCTTTCTTT. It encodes CASSQGAGSEAFF.

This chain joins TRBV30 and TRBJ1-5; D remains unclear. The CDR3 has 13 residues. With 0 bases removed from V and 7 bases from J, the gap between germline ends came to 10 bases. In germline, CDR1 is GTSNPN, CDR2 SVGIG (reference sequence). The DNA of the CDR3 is TGTGCCTGGAGTGTTAAAGGGAGCCAGCCCCAGCATTTT. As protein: CAWSVKGSQPQHF.

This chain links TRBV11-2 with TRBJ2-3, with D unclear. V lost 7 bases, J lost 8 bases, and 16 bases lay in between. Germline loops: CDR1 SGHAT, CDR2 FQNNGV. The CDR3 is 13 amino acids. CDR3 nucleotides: TGTGCCAGCACCACGGAGTTCGGTCGTACGCAGTATTTT. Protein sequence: CASTTEFGRTQYF.

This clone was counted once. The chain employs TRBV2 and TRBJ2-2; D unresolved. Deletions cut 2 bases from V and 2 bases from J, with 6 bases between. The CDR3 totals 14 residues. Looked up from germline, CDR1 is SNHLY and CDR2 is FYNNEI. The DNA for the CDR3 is TGTGCCAGCAGTGAATCTAGAAACACCGGGGAGCTGTTTTTT. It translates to CASSESRNTGELFF.

CDR3 residues: CATSRIGTGNTEAFF. CDR3 bases: TGTGCCACCAGCAGAATAGGGACAGGGAACACTGAAGCTTTCTTT. The chain couples TRBV15 to TRBJ1-1; 8 bases match TRBD1. Germline V lookup: CDR1 LNHNV, CDR2 YYDKDF (reference sequence). The CDR3 is made up of 15 amino acids. V was clipped by 2 bases and J by 1 base; unmatched bases: 3.

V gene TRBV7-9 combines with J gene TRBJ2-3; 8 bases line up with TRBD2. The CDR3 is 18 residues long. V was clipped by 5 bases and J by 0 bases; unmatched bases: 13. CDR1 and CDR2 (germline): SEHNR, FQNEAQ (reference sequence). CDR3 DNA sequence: TGTGCCAGCAGCCCACGGGCGGGGGGTAGGGTGAGCACAGATACGCAGTATTTT. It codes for CASSPRAGGRVSTDTQYF.

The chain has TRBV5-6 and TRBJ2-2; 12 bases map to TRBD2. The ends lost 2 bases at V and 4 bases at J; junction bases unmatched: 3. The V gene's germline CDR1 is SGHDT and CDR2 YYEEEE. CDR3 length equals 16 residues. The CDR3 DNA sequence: TGTGCCAGCAGCTTCGGACTAGCGGGGCCCACCGGGGAGCTGTTTTTT. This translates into CASSFGLAGPTGELFF.

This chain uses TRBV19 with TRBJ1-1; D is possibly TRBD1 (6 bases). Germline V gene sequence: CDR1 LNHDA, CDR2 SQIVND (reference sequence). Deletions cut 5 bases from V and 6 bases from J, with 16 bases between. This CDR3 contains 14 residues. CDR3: CASSETGSTAEAFF. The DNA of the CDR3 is TGTGCCAGTAGTGAAACAGGGAGCACGGCTGAAGCTTTCTTT.

The CDR3 DNA sequence: TGCGCCAGCAGCGGGGGACTCCCCCCGAACACTGAAGCTTTCTTT. Residues: CASSGGLPPNTEAFF. The chain uses TRBV5-1 and TRBJ1-1, with D perhaps matching TRBD1 (5 bases). Trimming took off 4 bases at V and 1 base at J, with 14 bases between the two ends. The germline CDR1 and CDR2 sequences are SGHRS and YFSETQ. This CDR3 contains 15 residues.

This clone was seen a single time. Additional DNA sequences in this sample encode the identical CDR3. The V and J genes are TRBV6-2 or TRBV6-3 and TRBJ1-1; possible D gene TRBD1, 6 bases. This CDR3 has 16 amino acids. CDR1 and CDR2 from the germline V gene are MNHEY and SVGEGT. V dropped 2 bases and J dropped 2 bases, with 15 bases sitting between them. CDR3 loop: CASSYHIQTGNTEAFF. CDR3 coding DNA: TGTGCCAGCAGTTACCACATTCAGACAGGTAACACTGAAGCTTTCTTT.

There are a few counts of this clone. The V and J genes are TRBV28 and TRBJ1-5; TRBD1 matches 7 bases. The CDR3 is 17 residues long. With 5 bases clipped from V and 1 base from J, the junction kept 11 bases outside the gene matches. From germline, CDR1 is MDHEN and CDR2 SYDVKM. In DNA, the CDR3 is TGTGCCAGCAGTGAAAACAGGGGATGGGTAAGCAATCAGCCCCAGCATTTT. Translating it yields CASSENRGWVSNQPQHF.

The CDR3 here is CATQSGGAVPGANVLTF. CDR3 bases: TGTGCCACCCAGAGCGGGGGGGCCGTTCCTGGGGCCAACGTCCTGACTTTC. The J gene is TRBJ2-6, the V gene TRBV28; 10 nucleotides align to TRBD2. The CDR3 is made up of 17 amino acids. After removal of 10 bases from V and 2 bases from J, the junction contained 11 bases not matched to a gene. Germline V lookup: CDR1 MDHEN, CDR2 SYDVKM.